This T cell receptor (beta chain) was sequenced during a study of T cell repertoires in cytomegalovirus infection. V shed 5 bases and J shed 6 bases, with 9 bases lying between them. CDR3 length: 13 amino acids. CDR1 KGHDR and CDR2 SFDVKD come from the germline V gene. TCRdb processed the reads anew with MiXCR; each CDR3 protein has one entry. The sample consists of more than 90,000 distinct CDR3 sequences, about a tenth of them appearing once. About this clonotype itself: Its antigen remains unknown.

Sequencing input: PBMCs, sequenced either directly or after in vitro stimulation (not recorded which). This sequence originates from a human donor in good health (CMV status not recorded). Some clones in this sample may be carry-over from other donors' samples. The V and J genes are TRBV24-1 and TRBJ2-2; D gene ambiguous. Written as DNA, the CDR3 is TGTGCCACCAGTGCCCCCCTGGCCGGGGAGCTGTTTTTT. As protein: CATSAPLAGELFF.